This entry describes one T cell receptor (beta chain). Its antigen is unidentified. These data originate in a study of cytomegalovirus exposure and HLA in healthy donors. General observations from the study: Later analysis associated a missense DCLRE1C variant with TCR beta V- and J-gene trimming.

Amplification used 60 Vbeta primers and 13 Jbeta primers. Assay used: immunoSEQ multiplex PCR; TCRdb lists only in-frame clones, some missing. This table holds a few hundred thousand clones, 83% found once. CDR1 is LNHNV, CDR2 YYDKDF, per germline (reference sequence). After removal of 1 base from V and 1 base from J, the junction contained 3 bases not matched to a gene. CDR3 length equals 16 residues. The sequence was collected from a girl aged 5 to 17 in good health and CMV-seronegative. The chain joins TRBV15 to TRBJ2-2; TRBD1 matches at 7 bases. The source material was PBMCs. DNA for the CDR3: TGTGCCACCAGCAGAGTCAGGACAGGGAACACCGGGGAGCTGTTTTTT. This translates into CATSRVRTGNTGELFF.